This T cell receptor (beta chain) was identified during a study of blood T cells in healthy people across ages. Germline CDR1 and CDR2: MNHEY and SVGAGI. The CDR3 is 12 residues long. Together with a sample-barcoded 5' primer, a J-beta primer mix was included in a second PCR lasting about 7 to 11 cycles. TCRdb re-called the 5' RACE reads through MiXCR, storing one row per CDR3 protein. The sample holds hundreds of thousands of distinct CDR3 sequences, under 45% seen once. In regard to this clonotype: Its cognate antigen is unknown.

Study conclusions and caveats: As naive T cell percentage varied, TCR beta diversity correlated strongly with it. Roughly linear declines in TCR beta diversity per million T cells occurred with age. Donor CMV status was unknown, possibly confounding expanded clonotype changes.

The clonotype comes from a man aged 55-75 years in good health. Sequencing used blood. V usage is TRBV6-5 and J usage is TRBJ2-4; possible D gene TRBD2, 7 bases. The assigned J gene may be wrong: the sequence end matches TRBJ2-7 better. CDR3 sequence: CATRGATYEQYF. CDR3 DNA sequence: TGTGCCACACGGGGGGCAACCTACGAGCAGTACTTC.